Listed below are T cell receptor beta chains from one sample, sequenced in a study of blood T cell repertoires in COVID-19. The data were produced by immunoSEQ multiplex PCR, yet TCRdb's version contains in-frame clones alone and is incomplete. The table has 230,000 or so clones, roughly 88% seen once. The sequenced sample was peripheral blood. The source of these receptors is a woman aged 40 to 50 who had recovered from COVID-19. Each CDR3 is given with its conserved first and last residue. D genes are given only for firm matches. Some rows have no size entry. The others give once, few or many, or a class for an expanded clone.

clone_size | j_call | v_call | d_call | cdr3_nt | cdr3_aa
few | TRBJ1-5 | TRBV19 | . | TGTGCCAGTAGTAAGCGGCAGGAGGATCAGCCCCAGCATTTT | CASSKRQEDQPQHF
once | TRBJ1-1 | TRBV10-3 | . | TGTGCCATCAGTGGTCAGGGAGGTTCCACTGAAGCTTTCTTT | CAISGQGGSTEAFF
once | TRBJ2-1 | TRBV3-1/TRBV3-2 | TRBD2 | TGTGCCAGCAGCCAAGGCGGGGGGGCTGGGAATGAGCAGTTCTTC | CASSQGGGAGNEQFF
. | TRBJ1-5 | TRBV19 | TRBD1 | TGTGCCAGTTCTTCCGGGACAGGGAATCAGCCCCAGCATTTT | CASSSGTGNQPQHF
. | TRBJ2-7 | TRBV7-2 | TRBD1 | TGTGCCAGCAGCTGGACAGGATCCTACGAGCAGTACTTC | CASSWTGSYEQYF
. | TRBJ1-5 | TRBV3-1/TRBV3-2 | . | TGTGCCAGCAGCCAAGTTGAGAATCAGCCCCAGCATTTT | CASSQVENQPQHF
. | TRBJ2-1 | TRBV4-3 | . | TGCGCCAGCAGCCAAACCCTAGGCGATGAGCAGTTCTTC | CASSQTLGDEQFF
. | TRBJ1-3 | TRBV5-5 | . | TGTGCCAGCAGCTTGGACGGTGGAAACACCATATATTTT | CASSLDGGNTIYF
. | TRBJ2-7 | TRBV11-3 | . | TGTGCCACCACGGTCGGGGAGAGCTCCTACGAGCAGTACTTC | CATTVGESSYEQYF
. | TRBJ1-1 | TRBV7-9 | . | TGTGCCAGCAGCGTAAACAGAGAACAGAACACTGAAGCTTTCTTT | CASSVNREQNTEAFF
. | TRBJ2-7 | TRBV7-2 | TRBD1 | TGTGCCAGCAGCCGACAGGGGGCCTACGAGCAGTACTTC | CASSRQGAYEQYF
. | TRBJ2-2 | TRBV30 | . | TGTGCCGGGATAAAACAGGGAAACGGGGAGCTGTTTTTT | CAGIKQGNGELFF
. | TRBJ1-1 | TRBV2 | . | TGTGCCAGCAGTCAGGGGTGGGCGTACCCTTCTGAAGCTTTCTTT | CASSQGWAYPSEAFF
few | TRBJ2-7 | TRBV4-1 | TRBD2 | TGCGCCAGCAGCCAAGAAGGTCATCCGGGGGGGCCACAGTACTTC | CASSQEGHPGGPQYF
. | TRBJ1-2 | TRBV28 | . | TGTGCCAGCAGTTTATACGAGGGTCACTATGGCTACACCTTC | CASSLYEGHYGYTF
. | TRBJ2-5 | TRBV9 | . | TGTGCCAGCAGCGTAGACTCGCGGGGCACGACCCAGTACTTC | CASSVDSRGTTQYF
. | TRBJ2-1 | TRBV5-4 | . | TGTGCCAGCAGACAGGGCCTTCATAATGAGCAGTTCTTC | CASRQGLHNEQFF
. | TRBJ1-1 | TRBV19 | TRBD1 | TGTGCCAGTAGCCGACCGACAGGGGGGGACACTGAAGCTTTCTTT | CASSRPTGGDTEAFF
once | TRBJ2-1 | TRBV24-1 | TRBD2 | TGTGCCACCAGTGACCGGACTAGCGGGGGAACGTTCAATGAGCAGTTCTTC | CATSDRTSGGTFNEQFF
. | TRBJ2-3 | TRBV19 | . | TGTGTTACCTTATCGGGGACAGATACGCAGTATTTT | CVTLSGTDTQYF
. | TRBJ1-1 | TRBV3-1/TRBV3-2 | . | TGTGCCAGCAGCGGGTTAGACAGGACCACTGAAGCTTTCTTT | CASSGLDRTTEAFF
. | TRBJ1-5 | TRBV6-1 | TRBD1 | TGTGCCAGCAGTGAGGCGACAGGGGCTACTCAGCCCCAGCATTTT | CASSEATGATQPQHF
. | TRBJ1-2 | TRBV11-2 | TRBD1 | TGTGCCAGCAGCTTAGGGGACAGTAACTATGGCTACACCTTC | CASSLGDSNYGYTF
. | TRBJ1-1 | TRBV5-1 | . | TGCGCCAGCAGCCAAGAGGGCGGATCCACTGAAGCTTTCTTT | CASSQEGGSTEAFF
. | TRBJ1-5 | TRBV27 | . | TGTGCCAGCAGTGCCTCTAGAAATCAGCCCCAGCATTTT | CASSASRNQPQHF
. | TRBJ2-6 | TRBV6-2/TRBV6-3 | . | TGTGCCAGCAGTTATGGTGTAGCTGGGGCCAACGTCCTGACTTTC | CASSYGVAGANVLTF
few | TRBJ1-5 | TRBV9 | TRBD1 | TGTGCCAGCAGCGTGACAGGGGACTTCGATCAGCCCCAGCATTTT | CASSVTGDFDQPQHF
. | TRBJ2-5 | TRBV29-1 | . | TGCAGCGTTCTTCGGGGATCGGCAGAGACCCAGTACTTC | CSVLRGSAETQYF
. | TRBJ1-5 | TRBV7-8 | . | TGTGCCAGCAGCTTAATGGCAAATCAGCCCCAGCATTTT | CASSLMANQPQHF
few | TRBJ2-7 | TRBV3-1/TRBV3-2 | . | TGTGCCAGCAGCCAAGATTACAGGGCAAGCTACGAGCAGTACTTC | CASSQDYRASYEQYF
. | TRBJ2-5 | TRBV18 | . | TGTGCCAGCTCACCACGACAGTTCCTACGGGAGACCCAGTACTTC | CASSPRQFLRETQYF
. | TRBJ1-3 | TRBV5-4 | . | TGTGCCAGCAGCTTGCAATCCGGGGATTTTGACACCATATATTTT | CASSLQSGDFDTIYF
. | TRBJ2-1 | TRBV16 | . | TGTGCCAGCAGCCAATCTGGAGGGGCCCTATACAATGAGCAGTTCTTC | CASSQSGGALYNEQFF
. | TRBJ1-1 | TRBV5-1 | TRBD1 | TGCGCCAGCAGCTTGGACCCTCAGACAGGGTTCGGTGAAGCTTTCTTT | CASSLDPQTGFGEAFF
. | TRBJ1-2 | TRBV7-9 | TRBD1 | TGTGCCAGCAGCTTAGTCGACCAGGGGGAATATGGCTACACCTTC | CASSLVDQGEYGYTF
. | TRBJ2-7 | TRBV4-3 | TRBD2 | TGCGCCAGCAGCCAAGAACGGGGGGGCCCGTCTGAGCAGTACTTC | CASSQERGGPSEQYF
once | TRBJ2-1 | TRBV7-3 | TRBD1 | TGTGCCAGCAGCCGATCGGGACAGATTTTCGATGAGCAGTTCTTC | CASSRSGQIFDEQFF
. | TRBJ1-4 | TRBV6-5 | . | TGTGCCAGCAGTTGGCGAGGTGAAAAACTGTTTTTT | CASSWRGEKLFF
. | TRBJ2-7 | TRBV2 | TRBD1 | TGTGCCAGCAAAACCGGGACAGGGTTTGTCGAGCAGTACTTC | CASKTGTGFVEQYF
. | TRBJ2-7 | TRBV7-2 | TRBD2 | TGTGCCAGCGCGGGAGCATCCTACGAGCAGTACTTC | CASAGASYEQYF
. | TRBJ2-1 | TRBV5-6 | . | TGTGCCAGCAGCTTTTCGACTACCCGGTACAATGAGCAGTTCTTC | CASSFSTTRYNEQFF
once | TRBJ1-1 | TRBV7-8 | TRBD1 | TGTGCCAGCAGTTCTGGACAGGTGAACACTGAAGCTTTCTTT | CASSSGQVNTEAFF
. | TRBJ2-1 | TRBV4-2 | TRBD2 | TGTGCCAGCAGCCAAGCGGCGGGGGGGCCAGGTGAGCAGTTCTTC | CASSQAAGGPGEQFF
. | TRBJ1-1 | TRBV28 | TRBD1 | TGTGCCAGCAGTTGGACAGGGGCCCACACTGAAGCTTTCTTT | CASSWTGAHTEAFF
. | TRBJ1-3 | TRBV28 | TRBD1 | TGTGCCAGCAGCCGGACAGGGGGGTTGAGAAACACCATATATTTT | CASSRTGGLRNTIYF
. | TRBJ1-3 | TRBV18 | TRBD1 | TGTGCCAGCTCACCATTTCCAGGGGGAAGTGGAAACACCATATATTTT | CASSPFPGGSGNTIYF
. | TRBJ2-2 | TRBV27 | . | TGTGCCAGCAGTTTATTCCCCCTAGCGCGAGACACCGGGGAGCTGTTTTTT | CASSLFPLARDTGELFF
. | TRBJ2-7 | TRBV7-9 | TRBD2 | TGTGCCAGCAGCCGGACTAGCTCCTACGAGCAGTACTTC | CASSRTSSYEQYF
. | TRBJ1-6 | TRBV2 | . | TGTGCCAGCAGCAACTCCGTACTAGTAAATTCACCCCTCCACTTT | CASSNSVLVNSPLHF
. | TRBJ2-3 | TRBV5-1 | TRBD1 | TGCGCCAGCAGCGCAACAGGGGAAAGCACAGATACGCAGTATTTT | CASSATGESTDTQYF
. | TRBJ2-1 | TRBV20-1 | . | TGCAGTGCTTCCAGGGTCAATGAGCAGTTCTTC | CSASRVNEQFF
. | TRBJ2-7 | TRBV29-1 | . | TGCAGCGTTGGGGACACGGGACGTCGTGCCGACGAGCAGTACTTC | CSVGDTGRRADEQYF
. | TRBJ2-1 | TRBV7-3 | . | TGTGCCAGCAGCTTAAGCGGGGTTAACAATGAGCAGTTCTTC | CASSLSGVNNEQFF
. | TRBJ2-1 | TRBV7-8 | . | TGTGCCAGCACCTTCTCCCGGGGGTCCTACAATGAGCAGTTCTTC | CASTFSRGSYNEQFF
. | TRBJ1-1 | TRBV10-3 | TRBD1 | TGTGCCATCAGCCCGGGACAGGGGAAAATGAACACTGAAGCTTTCTTT | CAISPGQGKMNTEAFF